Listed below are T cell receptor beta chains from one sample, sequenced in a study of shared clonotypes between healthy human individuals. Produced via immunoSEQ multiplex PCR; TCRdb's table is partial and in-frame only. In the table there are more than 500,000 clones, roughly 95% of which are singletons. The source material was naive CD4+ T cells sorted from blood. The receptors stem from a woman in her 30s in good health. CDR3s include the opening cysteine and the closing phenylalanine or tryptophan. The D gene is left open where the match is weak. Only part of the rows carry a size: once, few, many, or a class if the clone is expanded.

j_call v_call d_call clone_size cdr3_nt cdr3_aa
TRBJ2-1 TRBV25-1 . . TGTGCCAGCAGTGAAACCCCAGGGGACTCCTACAATGAGCAGTTCTTC CASSETPGDSYNEQFF
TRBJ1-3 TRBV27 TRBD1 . TGTGCCAGCAGTTTACAGGGGGTCGCTGGAAACACCATATATTTT CASSLQGVAGNTIYF
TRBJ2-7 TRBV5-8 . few TGTGCCAGCAGCTATGGGACGGCCTCCTACGAGCAGTACTTC CASSYGTASYEQYF
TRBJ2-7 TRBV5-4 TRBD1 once TGTGCCAGCAGCCGGACAGGCCTCTCCTACGAGCAGTACTTC CASSRTGLSYEQYF
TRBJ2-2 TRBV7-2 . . TGTGCCAGCAGCCATTGGGGGCTAGATAACACCGGGGAGCTGTTTTTT CASSHWGLDNTGELFF
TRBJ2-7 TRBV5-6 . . TGTGCCAGCAGCTCCTTATCCAGGGCAATCTACGAGCAGTACTTC CASSSLSRAIYEQYF
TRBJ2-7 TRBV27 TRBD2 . TGTGCCAGCAGTTTTGATCGACTAGCGGGATCCCTCAACGAGCAGTACTTC CASSFDRLAGSLNEQYF
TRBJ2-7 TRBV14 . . TGTGCCAGCAGCCAACAGGACCATTCCTACGAGCAGTACTTC CASSQQDHSYEQYF
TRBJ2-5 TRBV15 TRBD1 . TGTGCCACCAGCAGAGGACAGGGGAAAGAGACCCAGTACTTC CATSRGQGKETQYF
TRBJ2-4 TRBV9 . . TGTGCCAGCAGCGCCACCCATGAGGAAAACATTCAGTACTTC CASSATHEENIQYF
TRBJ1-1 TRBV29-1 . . TGCAGCCTTAAGGGGGGTGACACTGAAGCTTTCTTT CSLKGGDTEAFF
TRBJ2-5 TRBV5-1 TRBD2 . TGCGCCAGCAGCTTTCCCGGGGAGGGGCAAGAGACCCAGTACTTC CASSFPGEGQETQYF
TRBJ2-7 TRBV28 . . TGTGCCAGCAGTTTTATTGGGGCCCAGCAGTACTTC CASSFIGAQQYF
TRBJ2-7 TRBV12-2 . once TGTGCAAGTCGCCGTATCGGGGGGCCGGAAGAGCAGTACTTC CASRRIGGPEEQYF
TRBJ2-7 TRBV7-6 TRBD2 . TGTGCCGGAACAGGGACTAGCGGGAACCACGAGCAGTACTTC CAGTGTSGNHEQYF
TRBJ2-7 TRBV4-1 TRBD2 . TGCGCCAGCAGCCAGCCGGGACTAGACTACGAGCAGTACTTC CASSQPGLDYEQYF
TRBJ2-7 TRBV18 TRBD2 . TGTGCCAGCTCACCAGGGACTAGCGGGAGACGGAACGAGCAGTACTTC CASSPGTSGRRNEQYF
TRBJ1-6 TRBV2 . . TGTGCCGCCCACCCTAGCTCCTATAATTCACCCCTCCACTTT CAAHPSSYNSPLHF
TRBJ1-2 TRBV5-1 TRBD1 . TGCGCCAGCAGCTTGGGGGACAGTCTTAACTATGGCTACACCTTC CASSLGDSLNYGYTF
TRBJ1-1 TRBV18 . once TGTGCCAGCTCACCAGGTGGAGAGGTTGAAGCTTTCTTT CASSPGGEVEAFF
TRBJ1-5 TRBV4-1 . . TGCGCCAGCAGCCTGGGCGGGGGCGAACAGCCCCAGCATTTT CASSLGGGEQPQHF
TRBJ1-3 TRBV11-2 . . TGTGCCAGCAGCTTCCCCAGGGAGGGGAACACCATATATTTT CASSFPREGNTIYF
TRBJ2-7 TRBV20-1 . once TGCAGTGTCGGGGAGGAGCAGTACTTC CSVGEEQYF
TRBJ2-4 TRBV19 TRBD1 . TGTGCCAGTAGTACTTACGGGACAGGGGTGGTCAAAAACATTCAGTACTTC CASSTYGTGVVKNIQYF
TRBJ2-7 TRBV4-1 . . TGCGCCAGCAGCCACCCACTAGCCCAACCTTACGAGCAGTACTTC CASSHPLAQPYEQYF
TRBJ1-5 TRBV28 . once TGTGCCAGCAGTTTATCGGGGAATAGCAATCAGCCCCAGCATTTT CASSLSGNSNQPQHF
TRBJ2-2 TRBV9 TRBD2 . TGTGCCAGCAGCACTTGGACTAGCGGGAGCAACACCGGGGAGCTGTTTTTT CASSTWTSGSNTGELFF
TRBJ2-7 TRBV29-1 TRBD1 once TGCAGCGTCCAAAGGAGCGGGACAGGGGCCTACGAGCAGTACTTC CSVQRSGTGAYEQYF